This T cell receptor (beta chain) stems from a study of T cells expressing NK-cell markers. From the 5' RACE reads, TCRdb lists one entry per CDR3 protein and no DNA. This sample's table reports approximately 170,000 distinct CDR3 sequences. CDR3 size: 12 residues. Germline V CDR1 and CDR2: MGHRA, YSYEKL. The chain uses TRBV4-1 and TRBJ2-3; TCRdb's D gene call, TRBD2, goes unchecked for lack of DNA. This receptor was obtained from a man aged 18 to 69 in good health. Sample: blood T cells: a sorted CD56 or NKG2C T cell subset, CD4+ or CD8+ T cells, or bulk PBMC T cells (not recorded which). CDR3: CASSQDGRTQYF.